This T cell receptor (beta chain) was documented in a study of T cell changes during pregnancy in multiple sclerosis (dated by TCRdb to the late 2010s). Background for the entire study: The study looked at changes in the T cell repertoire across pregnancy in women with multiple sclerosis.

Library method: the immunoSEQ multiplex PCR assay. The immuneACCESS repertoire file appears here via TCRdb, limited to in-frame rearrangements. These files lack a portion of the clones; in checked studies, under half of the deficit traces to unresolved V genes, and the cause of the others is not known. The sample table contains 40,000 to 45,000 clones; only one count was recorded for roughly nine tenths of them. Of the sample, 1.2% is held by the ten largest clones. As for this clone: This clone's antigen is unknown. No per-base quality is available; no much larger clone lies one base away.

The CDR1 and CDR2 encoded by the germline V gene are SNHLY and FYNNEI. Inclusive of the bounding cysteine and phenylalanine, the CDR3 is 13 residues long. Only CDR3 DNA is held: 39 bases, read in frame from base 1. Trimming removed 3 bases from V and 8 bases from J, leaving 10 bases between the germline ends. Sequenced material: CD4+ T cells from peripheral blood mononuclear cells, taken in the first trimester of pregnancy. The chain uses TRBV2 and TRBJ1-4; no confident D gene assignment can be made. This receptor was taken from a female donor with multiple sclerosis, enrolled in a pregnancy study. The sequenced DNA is TGTGCCAGCAGTGATAATAACAGCGAAAAACTGTTTTTT. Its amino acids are CASSDNNSEKLFF. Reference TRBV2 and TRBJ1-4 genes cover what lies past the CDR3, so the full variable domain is EPEVTQTPSHQVTQMGQEVILRCVPISNHLYFYWYRQILGQKVEFLVSFYNNEISEKSEIFDDQFSVERPDGSNFTLKIRSTKLEDSAMYFCASSDNNSEKLFFGSGTQLSVL.